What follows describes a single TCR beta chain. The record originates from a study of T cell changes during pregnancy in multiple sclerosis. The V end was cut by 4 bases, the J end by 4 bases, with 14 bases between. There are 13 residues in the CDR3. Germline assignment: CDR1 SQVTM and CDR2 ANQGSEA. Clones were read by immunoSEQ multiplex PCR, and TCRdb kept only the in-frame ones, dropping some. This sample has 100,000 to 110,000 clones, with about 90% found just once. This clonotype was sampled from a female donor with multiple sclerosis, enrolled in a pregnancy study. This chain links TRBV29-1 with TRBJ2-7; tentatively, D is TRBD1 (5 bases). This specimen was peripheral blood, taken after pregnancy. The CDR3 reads CSVAFDSLYEQYF. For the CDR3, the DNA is TGCAGCGTTGCTTTTGACAGCCTATACGAGCAGTACTTC.